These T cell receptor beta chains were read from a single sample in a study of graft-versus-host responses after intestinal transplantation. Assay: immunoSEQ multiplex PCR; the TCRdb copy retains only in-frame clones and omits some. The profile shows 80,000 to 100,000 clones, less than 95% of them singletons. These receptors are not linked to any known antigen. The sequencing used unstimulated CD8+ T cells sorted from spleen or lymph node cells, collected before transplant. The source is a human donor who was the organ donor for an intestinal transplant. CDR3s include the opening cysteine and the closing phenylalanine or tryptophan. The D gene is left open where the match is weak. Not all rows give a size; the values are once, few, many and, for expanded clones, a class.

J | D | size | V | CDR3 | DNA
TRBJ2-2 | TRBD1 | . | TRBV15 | CATSKGQGSTGELFF | TGTGCCACCAGCAAAGGACAGGGGAGTACCGGGGAGCTGTTTTTT
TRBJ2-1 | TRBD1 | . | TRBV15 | CATSVDRGSYNEQFF | TGTGCCACCAGCGTCGACAGGGGGTCCTACAATGAGCAGTTCTTC
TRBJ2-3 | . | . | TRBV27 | CASSLEDVTDTQYF | TGTGCCAGCAGTTTAGAGGATGTCACAGATACGCAGTATTTT
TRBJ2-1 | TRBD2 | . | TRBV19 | CASSLLAGGPDNEQFF | TGTGCCAGTAGTTTACTAGCGGGGGGGCCGGACAATGAGCAGTTCTTC
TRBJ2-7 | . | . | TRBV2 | CASSEATLVSYEQYF | TGTGCCAGCAGTGAAGCAACCTTAGTTTCCTACGAGCAGTACTTC
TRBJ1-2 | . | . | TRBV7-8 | CASSTLGGYTF | TGTGCCAGCAGCACACTAGGAGGCTACACCTTC
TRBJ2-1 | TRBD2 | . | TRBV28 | CASNFFGREIANEQFF | TGTGCCAGCAACTTTTTTGGGCGGGAGATCGCCAATGAGCAGTTCTTC
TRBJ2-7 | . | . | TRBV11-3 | CASSPDRPGEQYF | TGTGCCAGCAGCCCGGACAGACCGGGAGAGCAGTACTTC
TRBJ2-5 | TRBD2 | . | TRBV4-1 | CASSQQLAGLSETQYF | TGCGCCAGCAGCCAACAGTTAGCGGGATTGAGTGAGACCCAGTACTTC
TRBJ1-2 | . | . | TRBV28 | CASSLGLGDGYTF | TGTGCCAGCAGTTTAGGCTTGGGAGATGGCTACACCTTC
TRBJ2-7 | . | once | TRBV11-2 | CASSQYGVPSSYEQYF | TGTGCCAGCAGCCAATACGGGGTACCCTCCTCCTACGAGCAGTACTTC
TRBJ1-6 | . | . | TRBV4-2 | CASSQAGTPSSYNSPLHF | TGTGCCAGCAGCCAGGCCGGGACACCGAGCTCCTATAATTCACCCCTCCACTTT
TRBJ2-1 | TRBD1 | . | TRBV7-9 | CASSLRQGGDEQFF | TGTGCCAGCAGCTTACGACAGGGGGGCGATGAGCAGTTCTTC
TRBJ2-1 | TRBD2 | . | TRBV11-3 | CASSLGLAVSSYNEQFF | TGTGCCAGCAGCTTAGGTCTAGCGGTGAGCTCCTACAATGAGCAGTTCTTC
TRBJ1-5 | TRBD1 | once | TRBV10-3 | CAISRKWTGLDQPQHF | TGTGCCATCAGCCGGAAATGGACAGGGCTTGACCAGCCCCAGCATTTT
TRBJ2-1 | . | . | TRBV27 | CASRDLGGNEQFF | TGTGCCAGCCGGGATTTAGGCGGCAATGAGCAGTTCTTC
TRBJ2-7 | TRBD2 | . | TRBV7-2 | CASSFASGSYEQYF | TGTGCCAGCAGCTTCGCTAGCGGGAGTTACGAGCAGTACTTC